The text below deals with one TCR beta chain. These data come from a study of cytomegalovirus exposure and HLA in healthy donors. Study background: The early release's HLA-typed donors yielded roughly 85 million unique TCRs.

The CDR3 totals 14 residues. CDR1 SGHRS and CDR2 YFSETQ come from the germline V gene. PCR employed 60 Vbeta and 13 Jbeta primers. Here immunoSEQ multiplex PCR was the method, and the copy in TCRdb shows in-frame clones only, minus some. Of more than 80,000 clones in the sample, 70% to 85% are singletons; the top ten hold 0.79%. The clonotype comes from a boy aged 5-17 years in good health and CMV-seronegative. The gene calls are TRBV5-1 and TRBJ2-5; either TRBD1 or TRBD2 may fit D (5 bases each). The J call may not be correct, given that the DNA end is closer to TRBJ2-7. Sequenced sample: PBMCs. Here the CDR3 reads CASSLFLGAYEQYF. The CDR3 DNA reads TGCGCCAGCAGCTTGTTTCTGGGGGCCTACGAGCAGTACTTC.